This T cell receptor (beta chain) was identified during a study of blood T cell repertoires in COVID-19. Across the study: Italy, Spain and the United States were the sources of the convalescent and acute COVID-19 samples.

Clones were sequenced by immunoSEQ multiplex PCR, and TCRdb holds only the in-frame ones, with some missing. Among 120,000 or so clones, approximately 81% were seen once, and the ten largest hold more than 3%. Trimming shortened V by 4 bases and J by 1 base, and 15 bases separated the two germline ends. The CDR3 consists of 16 residues. The germline gives CDR1 SGHRS, CDR2 YFSETQ. The material sequenced was peripheral blood. The V gene is TRBV5-1, the J gene TRBJ1-3; tentative D call: TRBD1 (6 bases). This sequence originates from a woman between 50 and 59 years old with acute or convalescent COVID-19. The CDR3 here is CASSPRGGISGNTIYF. In DNA form, the CDR3 reads TGCGCCAGCAGCCCCCGAGGGGGAATATCTGGAAACACCATATATTTT. The entire variable domain, with the rest obtained from reference TRBV5-1 and TRBJ1-3, is as follows: KAGVTQTPRYLIKTRGQQVTLSCSPISGHRSVSWYQQTPGQGLQFLFEYFSETQRNKGNFPGRFSGRQFSNSRSEMNVSTLELGDSALYLCASSPRGGISGNTIYFGEGSWLTVV.